The next 27 T cell receptor beta chains were all read from a single sample in a study of molecular identifiers for immune sequencing clone quantification. TCRdb re-called the PCR reads with MiXCR, one entry per CDR3 protein. The table shows over 100,000 distinct CDR3 sequences, with around 30% occurring only once. The sample taken for sequencing was naive CD8+ T cells from blood, with Jurkat cell RNA spiked in. Subset here: FACS-sorted CD8+CD4-CCR7+CD45RA+ naive T cells. These receptors all stem from a human donor in good health. Some libraries in this study had Jurkat cell RNA spiked in.

This clonotype was seen at least ten times. The chain is built from TRBV7-2 and TRBJ1-2, with unresolved D. V shed 5 bases and J shed 3 bases, with 10 bases lying between them. This CDR3 comprises 13 residues. Germline assignment: CDR1 SGHTA and CDR2 FQGNSA. The CDR3 sequence is CASSPGDDYGYTF. The CDR3 DNA follows: TGTGCCAGCAGCCCCGGGGATGACTATGGCTACACCTTC. The full variable domain, rest sourced from reference TRBV7-2 and TRBJ1-2, is GAGVSQSPSNKVTEKGKDVELRCDPISGHTALYWYRQSLGQGLEFLIYFQGNSAPDKSGLPSDRFSAERTGGSVSTLTIQRTQQEDSAVYLCASSPGDDYGYTFGSGTRLTVV.

Only a few counts were recorded for this clonotype. The chain joins TRBV20-1 to TRBJ2-3; tentative D call: TRBD2 (6 bases). From germline, CDR1 is DFQATT and CDR2 SNEGSKA (reference sequence). The length of the CDR3 is 15 residues. The V end was cut by 0 bases, the J end by 4 bases, with 14 bases between. The CDR3 nucleotides read TGCAGTGCTAGAGATCTCGGGAGTGCGGCAGATACGCAGTATTTT. Translated: CSARDLGSAADTQYF.

This clonotype was picked up one time. A read error may explain this, as a much larger clone is one base away. This rearrangement joins TRBV7-9 to TRBJ1-1; D remains ambiguous. The CDR3 extends over 13 amino acids. CDR1 is SEHNR and CDR2 is FQNEAQ in the germline V gene (reference sequence). V shed 1 base and J shed 4 bases, with 7 bases lying between them. The CDR3 DNA reads as TGTGCCAGCAGCTTAGGGCTGGGCACTGAAGCTTTCTTT. Amino acid sequence: CASSLGLGTEAFF.

The rearrangement uses TRBV27 and TRBJ2-6; D gene ambiguous. This CDR3 has 16 residues. The V gene lost 10 bases and the J gene lost 0 bases, with 16 bases spanning the gap. Germline values: CDR1 MNHEY, CDR2 SMNVEV (reference sequence). The CDR3 reads CATLPEYNSGANVLTF. CDR3 in DNA: TGTGCCACACTCCCCGAGTACAACTCTGGGGCCAACGTCCTGACTTTC.

The chain links TRBV27 to TRBJ2-5; 8 bases align to TRBD1. Germline assignment: CDR1 MNHEY and CDR2 SMNVEV (reference sequence). The CDR3 is 15 residues long. The J segment lost 5 bases and the V segment lost 5 bases, leaving 10 bases of the junction unmatched. The DNA of the CDR3 is TGTGCCAGCAGTGACCGCAGGGGGCTGAGGGAGACCCAGTACTTC. Translation gives CASSDRRGLRETQYF.

This clonotype was counted many times. This chain connects TRBV6-5 to TRBJ2-1; TRBD1 is a possible D gene (5 bases). Between the trimmed V and J ends, which lost 5 bases and 14 bases, there was a span of 16 bases. Germline V lookup: CDR1 MNHEY, CDR2 SVGAGI. The CDR3 contains 12 residues. The CDR3 sequence is CASSGWGQVEFF. CDR3 nucleotide sequence: TGTGCCAGCAGTGGTTGGGGCCAGGTGGAGTTCTTC.

The gene calls are TRBV12-3 or TRBV12-4 and TRBJ1-2; D unresolved. The CDR3 has 14 amino acids. The V gene lost 3 bases and the J gene lost 1 base, with 9 bases spanning the gap. CDR3 DNA: TGTGCCAGCAGTTTTGACGGACTTAACTATGGCTACACCTTC. Protein: CASSFDGLNYGYTF.

The chain links TRBV2 to TRBJ2-3, with D possibly matching TRBD2 (6 bases). Trimming shortened V by 8 bases and J by 3 bases, and 24 bases separated the two germline ends. The germline CDR1 and CDR2 sequences are SNHLY and FYNNEI. This CDR3 has 17 residues. In DNA, the CDR3 is TGTGCCAGCCTGGGCGGAGGGGAGGAGATGGTGACAGATACGCAGTATTTT. Translated: CASLGGGEEMVTDTQYF. The whole variable domain, filled in from reference TRBV2 and TRBJ2-3, reads EPEVTQTPSHQVTQMGQEVILRCVPISNHLYFYWYRQILGQKVEFLVSFYNNEISEKSEIFDDQFSVERPDGSNFTLKIRSTKLEDSAMYFCASLGGGEEMVTDTQYFGPGTRLTVL.

This clonotype was observed a handful of times. This rearrangement joins TRBV20-1 to TRBJ2-6, with D unresolved. CDR3 size: 12 residues. Germline V CDR1 and CDR2: DFQATT, SNEGSKA (reference sequence). CDR3 bases: TGCAGCTCAGGAACTGGGGCCAACGTCCTGACTTTC. Translation: CSSGTGANVLTF.

The sample holds a few counts of this clonotype. V gene TRBV28 combines with J gene TRBJ2-7, with 8 bases identical to TRBD1. The CDR3 sequence is 15 residues long. V shed 1 base, J shed 4 bases, and the junction held 6 bases outside the gene matches. Germline V lookup: CDR1 MDHEN, CDR2 SYDVKM. CDR3 sequence (DNA): TGTGCCAGCAGTTTATCAGGGGGCGCCCGGTACGAGCAGTACTTC. Its protein product is CASSLSGGARYEQYF.

The genes are TRBV28 and TRBJ1-5, with D possibly being TRBD1 (5 bases). CDR3 size: 14 residues. V lost 6 bases and J 7 bases, leaving 16 bases between the germline ends. Germline V gene data show CDR1 as MDHEN and CDR2 as SYDVKM. CDR3 residues: CASSSTGVIQPQHF. The CDR3 DNA reads TGTGCCAGCAGCTCTACAGGAGTCATCCAGCCCCAGCATTTT.

This clonotype occurred many times. The chain combines TRBV12-3 or TRBV12-4 with TRBJ1-5; D possibly corresponds to TRBD1 (6 bases). The V and J ends lost 7 bases and 7 bases respectively, with 17 bases between them. This CDR3 contains 14 residues. DNA of the CDR3: TGTGCCAGCACCACCGGGGGCAGCCAACAGCCCCAGCATTTT. Protein product: CASTTGGSQQPQHF.

This clonotype was detected only a few times. The CDR3 nucleotides are TGTGCCAGCAGCTTGTGGTACCCAGCGGGAGGGTCCTATTCGGAGCTGTTTTTT. Translated: CASSLWYPAGGSYSELFF. The genes are TRBV13 and TRBJ2-2; 10 positions match TRBD2. V trimming: 3 bases; J trimming: 10 bases; junction bases outside the gene matches: 17. CDR3 length: 18 amino acids. The germline V gene encodes CDR1 PRHDT and CDR2 FYEKMQ (reference sequence).

This clonotype was seen a handful of times. J is TRBJ2-3 and V is TRBV27; D possibly corresponds to TRBD1 (5 bases). From germline, CDR1 is MNHEY and CDR2 SMNVEV (reference sequence). Trimming stripped 2 bases from V and 8 bases from J, with 11 bases between. The length of the CDR3 is 13 residues. CDR3 sequence: CASSLDSASTQYF. DNA for the CDR3: TGTGCCAGCAGTTTAGACAGTGCGAGTACGCAGTATTTT.

This clonotype was seen more than once but under ten times. V usage is TRBV28 and J usage is TRBJ2-2; D may be TRBD2 (6 bases). The V gene lost 10 bases and the J gene lost 0 bases, with 12 bases spanning the gap. The CDR3 totals 14 residues. CDR1 and CDR2 (germline): MDHEN, SYDVKM. The CDR3 nucleotides read TGTGCCACCGAGGGACTGTCGAACACCGGGGAGCTGTTTTTT. Residues: CATEGLSNTGELFF.

The sample holds many counts of this clonotype. This chain uses TRBV27 with TRBJ2-1; D ambiguous. The CDR3 sequence is 13 residues long. V lost 1 base, J lost 8 bases, and 9 bases lay in between. The germline V gene encodes CDR1 MNHEY and CDR2 SMNVEV (reference sequence). CDR3 bases: TGTGCCAGCAGTTTATTAGGGAATTATGAGCAGTTCTTC. It is translated as CASSLLGNYEQFF.

The chain has TRBV4-3 and TRBJ2-7; the D gene is possibly TRBD2 (6 bases). V was trimmed by 1 base and J by 5 bases, leaving 9 bases between them. Germline loops: CDR1 LGHNA, CDR2 YSLEER. The CDR3 covers 13 residues. CDR3 protein: CASSQGGGDEQYF. CDR3 sequence (DNA): TGCGCCAGCAGCCAAGGAGGAGGGGACGAGCAGTACTTC.

This clonotype showed up just a few times. The genes are TRBV29-1 and TRBJ2-3, with a possible D match to TRBD1 (5 bases). V lost 6 bases and J 0 bases, leaving 10 bases between the germline ends. Per germline, CDR1 SQVTM and CDR2 ANQGSEA. This CDR3 contains 13 residues. CDR3 nucleotides: TGCAGCGTCCAAAGGACAAGCACAGATACGCAGTATTTT. This codes for CSVQRTSTDTQYF.

V is TRBV11-2 and J is TRBJ1-5; D is perhaps TRBD1 (5 bases). The V gene's germline CDR1 is SGHAT and CDR2 FQNNGV. The CDR3 totals 14 residues. With 1 base removed from V and 9 bases from J, the gap between germline ends came to 13 bases. The CDR3 DNA is TGTGCCAGCAGCTTAGGGGCAGGGATAGGGCCCCAGCATTTT. It translates to CASSLGAGIGPQHF.

Many counts were recorded for this clonotype. The rearrangement joins TRBV4-1 to TRBJ2-7, with D maybe TRBD2 (6 bases). V lost 3 bases and J lost 2, with 11 bases in between. The germline V gene has CDR1 MGHRA and CDR2 YSYEKL. This CDR3 is 14 amino acids long. CDR3 region: CASSHQAGTYEQYF. DNA of the CDR3: TGCGCCAGCAGCCATCAAGCGGGCACCTACGAGCAGTACTTC.

This clonotype was counted at least ten times. In nucleotides, the CDR3 is TGTGCCAGCAGCTTAAGACAGAGCACAGATACGCAGTATTTT. Its translation is CASSLRQSTDTQYF. The chain has TRBV5-6 and TRBJ2-3; a possible D gene is TRBD1 (5 bases). Germline CDR1 reads SGHDT; CDR2 reads YYEEEE. The CDR3 contains 14 residues. Trimming took 2 bases from V and 0 from J, leaving 7 bases between them.

This clonotype was counted a few times. This chain links TRBV11-2 with TRBJ2-1; D perhaps matches TRBD2 (6 bases). The germline CDR1 and CDR2 sequences are SGHAT and FQNNGV. Deletions cut 6 bases from V and 10 bases from J, with 10 bases between. The CDR3 is 11 residues long. CDR3 bases: TGTGCCAGCAGACTGAGCGGGGAGCAGTTCTTC. Translation: CASRLSGEQFF.

The V and J genes are TRBV28 and TRBJ2-3; 8 bases map to TRBD1. Per the germline V gene, CDR1 is MDHEN and CDR2 is SYDVKM. The CDR3 loop spans 13 amino acids. V trimming: 8 bases; J trimming: 0 bases; junction bases outside the gene matches: 1. The DNA for the CDR3 is TGTGCCAGCCAGGGGGCGAGCACAGATACGCAGTATTTT. Translation: CASQGASTDTQYF.

This clonotype was found a few times. This sequence joins TRBV2 and TRBJ2-6; either TRBD1 or TRBD2 may supply D (5 bases each). The CDR3 runs 17 residues. The germline V and J ends were trimmed by 7 bases and 0 bases, with 16 bases remaining between them. Looked up from germline, CDR1 is SNHLY and CDR2 is FYNNEI. CDR3 DNA: TGTGCCAGCATCGGGGCCGCAAGATCCTCTGGGGCCAACGTCCTGACTTTC. Translating it yields CASIGAARSSGANVLTF.

The V gene is TRBV12-3 or TRBV12-4, the J gene TRBJ2-7; D might be TRBD1 (5 bases). V lost 1 base to trimming and J lost 4 bases, with 11 bases between them. This CDR3 spans 14 amino acids. This chain's CDR3 is CASSLGAGIYEQYF. The CDR3 DNA sequence: TGTGCCAGCAGTTTAGGGGCAGGGATTTACGAGCAGTACTTC.

The chain recombines TRBV9 with TRBJ2-7; 9 bases align to TRBD1. CDR1 and CDR2 from the germline V gene are SGDLS and YYNGEE. J was trimmed by 3 bases and V by 4 bases; bases with no gene match: 5. The CDR3 runs to 14 residues. The CDR3 loop is CASSPRQGDYEQYF. The CDR3 DNA reads as TGTGCCAGCAGCCCGAGACAGGGGGACTACGAGCAGTACTTC.

V and J are TRBV7-9 and TRBJ1-5; TRBD1 matches 9 bases. Germline values: CDR1 SEHNR, CDR2 FQNEAQ (reference sequence). This CDR3 comprises 14 residues. Germline trimming cut 5 bases from V and 6 bases from J; bases unmatched to any gene: 5. The CDR3 DNA follows: TGTGCCAGCAGCACACAGGGGGCTGGTCAGCCCCAGCATTTT. This gives the protein CASSTQGAGQPQHF.